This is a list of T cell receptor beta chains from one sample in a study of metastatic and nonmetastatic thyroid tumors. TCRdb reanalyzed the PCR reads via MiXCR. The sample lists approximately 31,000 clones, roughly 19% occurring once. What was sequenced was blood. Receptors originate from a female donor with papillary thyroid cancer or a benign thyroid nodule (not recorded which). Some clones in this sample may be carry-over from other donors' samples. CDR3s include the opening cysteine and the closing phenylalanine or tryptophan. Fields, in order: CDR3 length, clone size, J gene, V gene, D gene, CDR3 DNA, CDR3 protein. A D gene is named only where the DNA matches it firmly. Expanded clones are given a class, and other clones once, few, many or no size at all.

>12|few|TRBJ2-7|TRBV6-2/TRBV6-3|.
TGTGCCAGCCTAGGACAGACCTACGAGCAGTACTTC
CASLGQTYEQYF
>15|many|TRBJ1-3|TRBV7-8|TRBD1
TGTGCCAGCAGCGAGGAACAGGGGCTTGGAAACACCATATATTTT
CASSEEQGLGNTIYF
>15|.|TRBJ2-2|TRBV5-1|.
TGCGCCAGCAGCTTGCAAGGGGGTGGCACCGGGGAGCTGTTTTTT
CASSLQGGGTGELFF
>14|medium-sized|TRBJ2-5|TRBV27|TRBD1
TGTGCCAGCAGTTTACGAACAGGGGGAGAGACCCAGTACTTC
CASSLRTGGETQYF
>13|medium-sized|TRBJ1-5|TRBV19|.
TGTGCCAGTAGTCCCAAGGGCATGGGGCCCCAGCATTTT
CASSPKGMGPQHF
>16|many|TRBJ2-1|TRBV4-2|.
TGTGCCAGCAGCCAAGGCTCCGCGAGCTCCTACAATGAGCAGTTCTTC
CASSQGSASSYNEQFF
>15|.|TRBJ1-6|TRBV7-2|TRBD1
TGTGCCAGCAGCCCGGACAGGGGGCTTAATTCACCCCTCCACTTT
CASSPDRGLNSPLHF
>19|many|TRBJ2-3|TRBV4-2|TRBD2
TGTGCCAGCAGCCCCCGAATTGGGACTAGCGGGACCCGCGCAGATACGCAGTATTTT
CASSPRIGTSGTRADTQYF
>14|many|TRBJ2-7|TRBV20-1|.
TGCAGTGCTAGACTGGCGGAGCGGTCCTACGAGCAGTACTTC
CSARLAERSYEQYF
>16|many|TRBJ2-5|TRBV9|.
TGTGCCAGCAGCGTCGGGGGGAGTTCAGGGGGAGAGACCCAGTACTTC
CASSVGGSSGGETQYF
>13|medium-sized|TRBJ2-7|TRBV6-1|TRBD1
TGTGCCAGCAGGTCAGGGGGTAAGAACGAGCAGTACTTC
CASRSGGKNEQYF
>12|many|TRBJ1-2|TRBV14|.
TGTGCCAGCAGCCAGACAGAGTATGGCTACACCTTC
CASSQTEYGYTF
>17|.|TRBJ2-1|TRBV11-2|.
TGTGCCAGCAGCTCTCAGCCGGGACTCCACTCCTACAATGAGCAGTTCTTC
CASSSQPGLHSYNEQFF
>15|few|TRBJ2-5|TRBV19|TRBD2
TGTGCCTCGGCCGGGGGAGGGGCGGGCGAGGAAACCCAGTACTTC
CASAGGGAGEETQYF
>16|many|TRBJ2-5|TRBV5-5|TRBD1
TGTGCCAGCAGCCACGGGGACAGGGGGCGACAAGAGACCCAGTACTTC
CASSHGDRGRQETQYF
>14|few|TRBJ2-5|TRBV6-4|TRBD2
TGTGCCAGCAGGACTAGCGGGGGGGCAGAGACCCAGTACTTC
CASRTSGGAETQYF
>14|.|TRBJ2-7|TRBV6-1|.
TGTGCCAGCAGTGAAGATCCCCGGTCCTACGAGCAGTACTTC
CASSEDPRSYEQYF
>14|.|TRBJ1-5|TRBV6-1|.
TGTGCCAGCAGTGAAGCGGGCACCAATCAGCCCCAGCATTTT
CASSEAGTNQPQHF
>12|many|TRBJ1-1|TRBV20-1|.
TGCAGTGCTAGAGACAATGGGGCTGAAGCTTTCTTT
CSARDNGAEAFF
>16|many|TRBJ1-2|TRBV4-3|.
TGCGCCAGCAGCCAAGACTGGGCGGATAACGGCTATGGCTACACCTTC
CASSQDWADNGYGYTF
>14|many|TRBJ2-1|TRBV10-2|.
TGCGCCAGCGGGGGTGAAGGCGGTTGGGATGAGCAGTTCTTC
CASGGEGGWDEQFF
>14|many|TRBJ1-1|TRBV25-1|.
TGTGCCAGCAGTGAATATGTCAGTGTAGCTGAAGCTTTCTTT
CASSEYVSVAEAFF
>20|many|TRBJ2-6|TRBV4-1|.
.
CASSQDAWGQGSSGANVLTF
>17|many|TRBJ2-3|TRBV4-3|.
TGCGCCAGCAGCCAAGATCGAGTAGCGGTGCTCACAGATACGCAGTATTTT
CASSQDRVAVLTDTQYF
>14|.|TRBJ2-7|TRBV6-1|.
TGTGCCAGCTCCTGGGAGGAACGAACCGGGGAGCTGTACTTC
CASSWEERTGELYF
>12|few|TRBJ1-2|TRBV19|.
TGTGCCAGTAGTTTCACTACAAGTGGCTACACCTTC
CASSFTTSGYTF
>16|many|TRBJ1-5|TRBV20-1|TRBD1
TGCAGTGCTAGCGATTACAACAGGGGCCGCAATCAGCCCCAGCATTTT
CSASDYNRGRNQPQHF
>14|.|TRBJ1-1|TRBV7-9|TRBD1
TGTGCCAGCAGCTCCCGGGACAGGGAGACTGAAGCTTTCTTT
CASSSRDRETEAFF
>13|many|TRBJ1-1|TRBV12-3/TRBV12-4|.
TGTGCCAGCAGTCCCCAATTGAACACTGAAGCTTTCTTT
CASSPQLNTEAFF
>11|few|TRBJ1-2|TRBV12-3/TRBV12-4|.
TGTGCCAGTCTGACGGGCTATGGCTACACCTTC
CASLTGYGYTF
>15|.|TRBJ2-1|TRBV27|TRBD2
TGTGCCAGCAGTTTATCGACTAGCGGGAGCGATGAGCAGTTCTTC
CASSLSTSGSDEQFF
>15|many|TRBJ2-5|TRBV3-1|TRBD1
TGTGCCAGCAGCCTGGATTCCGGGACAGGGGAGACCCAGTACTTC
CASSLDSGTGETQYF
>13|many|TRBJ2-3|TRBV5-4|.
TGTGCCAGCAGCGACAAGGGCACAGATACGCAGTATTTT
CASSDKGTDTQYF
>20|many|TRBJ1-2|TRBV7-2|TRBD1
TGTGCCAGCAGCTTTCAGCGACGTGGGACAGGGGGGAGAGCTAACTATGGCTACACCTTC
CASSFQRRGTGGRANYGYTF
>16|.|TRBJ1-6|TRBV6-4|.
TGTGCCAGCAGTGAACTGGTGGAAGCGGGTAGCTCACCCCTCCACTTT
CASSELVEAGSSPLHF
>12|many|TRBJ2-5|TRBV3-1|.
TGTGCCAGCAGCCGACACGGAGAGACCCAGTACTTC
CASSRHGETQYF
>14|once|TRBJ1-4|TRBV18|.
TGTGCCAGCGGACGGACAGTAACTAATGAAAAACTGTTTTTT
CASGRTVTNEKLFF
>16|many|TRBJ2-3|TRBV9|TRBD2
TGTGCCAGCAGCGTAGTACTCGCGGGGGGGCTAGATACGCAGTATTTT
CASSVVLAGGLDTQYF
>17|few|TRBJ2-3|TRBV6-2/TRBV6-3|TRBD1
TGTGCCAGCAGCTTAGGCCTTACGACAGGGGAGGCAGATACGCAGTATTTT
CASSLGLTTGEADTQYF
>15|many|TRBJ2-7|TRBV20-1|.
TGCAGTGCTCCTTTTCCGGGACGGACGGGATACGAGCAGTACTTC
CSAPFPGRTGYEQYF
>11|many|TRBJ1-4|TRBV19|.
TGTGCCGGTGGCAGAAATGAAAAACTGTTTTTT
CAGGRNEKLFF
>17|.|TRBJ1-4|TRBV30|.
TGTGCCTGGAGTGCACCCGGGACTTACTCAACTAATGAAAAACTGTTTTTT
CAWSAPGTYSTNEKLFF
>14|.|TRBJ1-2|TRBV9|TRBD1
TGTGCCAGCAGCCAAAACCAGGGGGCTGATGGCTACACCTTC
CASSQNQGADGYTF
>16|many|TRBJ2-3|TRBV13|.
TGTGCCAGCAGCTTCGGGACTTTGAGCCCCACAGATACGCAGTATTTT
CASSFGTLSPTDTQYF
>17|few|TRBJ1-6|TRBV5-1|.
TGCGCCAGCAGCTTCCGGAGCTCAAGCTCCTATAATTCACCCCTCCACTTT
CASSFRSSSSYNSPLHF
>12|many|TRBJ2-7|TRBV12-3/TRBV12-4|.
TGTGCCAGCGCAGGGACTCTCTACGAGCAGTACTTC
CASAGTLYEQYF
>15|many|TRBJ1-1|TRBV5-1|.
TGCGCCAGCAGCTTGATGGGAGACTGGAACACTGAAGCTTTCTTT
CASSLMGDWNTEAFF
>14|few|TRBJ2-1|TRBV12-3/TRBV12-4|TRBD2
TGTGCCAGCACTATAGCGGGAGTCGTGGTTGAGCAGTTCTTC
CASTIAGVVVEQFF
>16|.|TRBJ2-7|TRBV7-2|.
TGTGCCAGCAGCTTACCCCTAAGGCGACTAACCTACGAGCAGTACTTC
CASSLPLRRLTYEQYF
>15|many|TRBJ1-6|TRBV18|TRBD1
TGTGCCAGCTCATCTCGGACAGGGGGACTATCACCCCTCCACTTT
CASSSRTGGLSPLHF
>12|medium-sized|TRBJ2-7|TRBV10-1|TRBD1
TGCGCCAGCAGGGGGACAGTACCCTCGCAGTACTTC
CASRGTVPSQYF
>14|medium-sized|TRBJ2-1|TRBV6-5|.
TGTGCCAGCAGTTACTCGGGCGGTGGGGGTGAGCAGTTCTTC
CASSYSGGGGEQFF
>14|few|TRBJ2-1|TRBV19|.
TGTGCCAGTAGTACCCTCGGACAGTACAATGAGCAGTTCTTC
CASSTLGQYNEQFF
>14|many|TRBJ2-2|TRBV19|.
TGTGCCAGTAAATTGGACAGGAACACCGGGGAGCTGTTTTTT
CASKLDRNTGELFF
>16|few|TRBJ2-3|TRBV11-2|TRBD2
TGTGCCAGCAGCTTAGGCCGGGGAGGGGGCACAGATACGCAGTATTTT
CASSLGRGGGTDTQYF
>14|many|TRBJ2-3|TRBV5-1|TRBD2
TGCGCCAGTCACGCCGGGACTAGCGAGGCTACGCAGTATTTT
CASHAGTSEATQYF
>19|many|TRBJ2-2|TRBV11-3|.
TGTGCCAGCAGCTTAGGGATCGGTCGGACAGCCCTCTTCACCGGGGAGCTGTTTTTT
CASSLGIGRTALFTGELFF
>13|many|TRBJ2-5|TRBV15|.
TGTGCCGCCAGCAGGCTAGGGGGGGAGACCCAGTACTTC
CAASRLGGETQYF